This record covers a single T cell receptor beta chain. Its antigen is as yet unknown. The sample belongs to a study of T cell responses to AZD1222 COVID-19 vaccine. Findings and caveats of the study: The span of vaccine-associated CD4 TCRs extended across spike, with dominance at 160-218 and 743-854. Females outnumbered males among donors, who were mostly white British; clonal diversity was possibly underestimated.

Germline lookup yields CDR1 MNHEY and CDR2 SVGAGI. The trim removed 5 bases at V and 4 bases at J, leaving 6 bases unmatched. This CDR3 has 14 residues. The table came from immunoSEQ multiplex PCR; TCRdb's copy has only in-frame clones and leaves some out. The sample has 150,000 to 200,000 clones, about nine tenths seen once. This sequence was found in an adult in good health. The sequences come from peripheral blood, collected on day 0 of AZD1222 vaccination. This rearrangement joins TRBV6-5 to TRBJ2-5, with 8 bases aligning to TRBD2. The CDR3 loop reads CASSLGGAAETQYF. CDR3 nucleotide sequence: TGTGCCAGCAGTCTCGGGGGGGCCGCAGAGACCCAGTACTTC.